One sample yielded the 31 T cell receptor beta chains listed below, sequenced in a study of cytomegalovirus exposure and HLA in healthy donors. In the PCR, 60 Vbeta and 13 Jbeta primers were used. This table comes from immunoSEQ multiplex PCR, and its TCRdb copy is limited to in-frame clones, with some not included. The sample lists 150,000 to 200,000 clones, roughly 85% occurring once. Sequencing was carried out using PBMCs. The receptors derive from a male donor in good health and CMV-seronegative.

This sequence joins TRBV28 and TRBJ1-2; 7 nucleotides match TRBD1. J lost 6 bases, V lost 5 bases, and 18 bases had no gene match. This CDR3 is built from 17 residues. Germline CDR1 is MDHEN and CDR2 is SYDVKM. This chain's CDR3 is CASSLLPSGQVRDGYTF. The CDR3 nucleotides read TGTGCCAGCAGTCTTCTACCCTCCGGACAGGTTAGAGATGGCTACACCTTC.

In this sample, this clone turned up once. The V gene is TRBV2, the J gene TRBJ1-1; TRBD1 might be the D (5 bases). CDR3 length equals 14 residues. The V gene lost 4 bases and the J gene lost 1 base, with 10 bases spanning the gap. The germline V gene has CDR1 SNHLY and CDR2 FYNNEI. CDR3: CASSVGGANTEAFF. DNA of the CDR3: TGTGCCAGCAGTGTCGGGGGTGCGAACACTGAAGCTTTCTTT.

The chain couples TRBV5-1 to TRBJ2-5; D gene unclear. Per the germline V gene, CDR1 is SGHRS and CDR2 is YFSETQ. Trimming left V 2 bases short and J 5 bases short, with 19 bases between. The CDR3 contains 16 residues. CDR3 DNA: TGCGCCAGCAGCTTTCCCCCGCACCCGCCGGTGGAGACCCAGTACTTC. It yields the protein CASSFPPHPPVETQYF.

The V gene is TRBV14, the J gene TRBJ2-5; TRBD2 matches at 9 bases. After removal of 4 bases from V and 5 bases from J, the junction contained 8 bases not matched to a gene. The length of the CDR3 is 15 residues. Germline assignment: CDR1 SGHDN and CDR2 FVKESK. The CDR3 protein is CASSPLAGGHETQYF. The CDR3 DNA sequence: TGTGCCAGCAGCCCCCTCGCGGGAGGGCATGAGACCCAGTACTTC.

CDR3 sequence reads: CASRGSISYEQYF. The CDR3 DNA reads as TGTGCCAGCAGGGGCAGCATATCCTACGAGCAGTACTTC. This chain links TRBV7-9 with TRBJ2-7; no reliable D call. In germline, CDR1 is SEHNR, CDR2 FQNEAQ (reference sequence). V was pared by 6 bases and J by 1 base, with 10 bases between. The length of the CDR3 is 13 residues. The entire variable domain, with the rest obtained from reference TRBV7-9 and TRBJ2-7, is as follows: DTGVSQNPRHKITKRGQNVTFRCDPISEHNRLYWYRQTLGQGPEFLTYFQNEAQLEKSRLLSDRFSAERPKGSFSTLEIQRTEQGDSAMYLCASRGSISYEQYFGPGTRLTVT.

The chain couples TRBV11-2 to TRBJ2-1; 9 bases match TRBD2. Unmatched junction bases numbered 3, after V lost 5 bases and J lost 1 base. The CDR3 extends over 15 amino acids. The V gene's germline CDR1 is SGHAT and CDR2 FQNNGV. The DNA of the CDR3 is TGTGCCAGCAGCCAGACTAGCGGTTCCTACAATGAGCAGTTCTTC. Protein: CASSQTSGSYNEQFF.

This rearrangement joins TRBV7-3 to TRBJ2-2; D perhaps matches TRBD2 (5 bases). This CDR3 is built from 13 residues. V was pared by 2 bases and J by 6 bases, with 7 bases between. Germline V gene sequence: CDR1 SGHTA, CDR2 FQGTGA. The CDR3 is CASSLYGAGELFF. CDR3 coding DNA: TGTGCCAGCAGCTTATACGGGGCCGGGGAGCTGTTTTTT.

V is TRBV7-3 and J is TRBJ2-3, with 7 positions matching TRBD2. CDR3 length: 15 residues. Germline loops: CDR1 SGHTA, CDR2 FQGTGA. V was clipped by 3 bases and J by 2 bases; unmatched bases: 5. Here the CDR3 reads CASSFSSGSTDTQYF. The CDR3 nucleotides read TGTGCCAGCAGCTTTTCTAGCGGTTCCACAGATACGCAGTATTTT.

The chain has TRBV7-9 and TRBJ1-2; D gene uncertain. The CDR3 sequence is 16 residues long. Trimming removed 5 bases from V and 0 bases from J, with 16 bases in between. In germline, CDR1 is SEHNR, CDR2 FQNEAQ (reference sequence). The CDR3 DNA sequence: TGTGCCAGCAGCCCCACGAGGGCTAATTCTAACTATGGCTACACCTTC. Its translation: CASSPTRANSNYGYTF.

The chain joins TRBV4-2 to TRBJ1-3, with TRBD1 identical over 8 bases. Looked up from germline, CDR1 is LGHNA and CDR2 is YNFKEQ. The V segment lost 1 base and the J segment 1 base; nucleotides outside the gene matches: 9. This CDR3 region has 18 residues. CDR3 sequence reads: CASSQGVPGQASGNTIYF. CDR3 DNA sequence: TGTGCCAGCAGCCAAGGGGTACCGGGACAGGCATCTGGAAACACCATATATTTT.

This chain joins TRBV10-3 and TRBJ1-5, with D hard to call. The CDR3 spans 13 residues. V lost 5 bases and J 1 base, leaving 6 bases between the germline ends. Germline lookup yields CDR1 ENHRY and CDR2 SYGVKD. The CDR3: CAISFESNQPQHF. The CDR3 region has the DNA TGTGCCATCAGTTTTGAGAGCAATCAGCCCCAGCATTTT.

CDR3 sequence (DNA): TGTGCCAGCACCCAGACAATTGGGAACACTGAAGCTTTCTTT. Translated, it gives CASTQTIGNTEAFF. This chain links TRBV11-2 with TRBJ1-1; the D is unclear. This CDR3 is built from 14 residues. CDR1 and CDR2 from the germline V gene are SGHAT and FQNNGV. Trimming left V 7 bases short and J 1 base short, with 13 bases between.

J is TRBJ2-2 and V is TRBV10-1; D might be TRBD2 (5 bases). Germline V CDR1 and CDR2: WNHNN, SYGVQD (reference sequence). This CDR3 region has 15 residues. Deletions cut 3 bases from V and 4 bases from J, with 12 bases between. The CDR3 loop is CASSDKGAGTGELFF. The CDR3 DNA reads as TGCGCCAGCAGTGATAAGGGTGCGGGCACCGGGGAGCTGTTTTTT.

Details on this clone: The junction differs from germline at one of its ends, possibly a read error. The CDR3 protein is CAGSPKGGPGPNEQFF. CDR3 DNA: TGTGCCGGCTCACCTAAGGGGGGGCCAGGCCCCAATGAGCAGTTCTTC. The chain uses TRBV18 and TRBJ2-1; the D gene is possibly TRBD2 (7 bases). The germline V gene has CDR1 KGHSH and CDR2 LQKENI. The CDR3 length is 16 residues. Based on the CDR3 plus reference TRBV18 and TRBJ2-1, the full variable domain is NAGVMQNPRHLVRRRGQEARLRCSPMKGHSHVYWYRQLPEEGLKFMVYLQKENIIDESGMPKERFSAEFPKEGPSILRIQQVVRGDSAAYFCAGSPKGGPGPNEQFFGPGTRLTVL.

The chain couples TRBV5-4 to TRBJ2-5, with D possibly TRBD1 on 5 matching bases. Germline-derived CDR1 and CDR2 are SGHNT and YYREEE (reference sequence). This CDR3 has 13 amino acids. Trimming left V 5 bases short and J 5 bases short, with 13 bases between. Written as DNA, the CDR3 is TGTGCCAGCAGACCAGGCAGGGCGGAGACCCAGTACTTC. As protein: CASRPGRAETQYF.

This sequence joins TRBV6-5 and TRBJ1-6, with D perhaps TRBD1 (6 bases). The CDR3 covers 14 residues. CDR1 and CDR2 (germline): MNHEY, SVGAGI. Deletions cut 7 bases from V and 2 bases from J, with 9 bases between. This CDR3 is CASTDRPYNSPLHF. The CDR3 region has the DNA TGTGCCAGCACCGACAGGCCCTATAATTCACCCCTCCACTTT.

The chain employs TRBV28 and TRBJ2-7; possible D gene TRBD2, 6 bases. In germline, CDR1 is MDHEN, CDR2 SYDVKM. The CDR3 length is 12 residues. V was pared by 5 bases and J by 4 bases, with 9 bases between. DNA for the CDR3: TGTGCCAGCAGTCCGGACTATTACGAGCAGTACTTC. It codes for CASSPDYYEQYF.

The chain recombines TRBV11-2 with TRBJ2-5; 7 bases match TRBD1. Trimming cost V 8 bases and J 2 bases; bases outside gene matches: 11. The CDR3 length is 15 residues. The germline gives CDR1 SGHAT, CDR2 FQNNGV. CDR3 DNA sequence: TGTGCCAGCGGGATTCAGACAGGGCCGCAAGAGACCCAGTACTTC. Its protein product is CASGIQTGPQETQYF.

The chain has TRBV9 and TRBJ1-5; D is possibly TRBD1 (5 bases). V gave up 3 bases and J gave up 0 bases, with 10 bases separating them. The CDR3 has 15 amino acids. CDR1 and CDR2 from the germline V gene are SGDLS and YYNGEE. In DNA form, the CDR3 reads TGTGCCAGCAGCGCGGACGGACATAGCAATCAGCCCCAGCATTTT. Residues: CASSADGHSNQPQHF.

V usage is TRBV6-5 and J usage is TRBJ1-2; 9 positions agree with TRBD1. The germline CDR1 and CDR2 sequences are MNHEY and SVGAGI. This CDR3 contains 13 residues. J lost 7 bases, V lost 6 bases, and 6 bases had no gene match. The DNA of the CDR3 is TGTGCCAGCAGAAAACAGGGGGCGGGTGGCTACACCTTC. This encodes CASRKQGAGGYTF.

This clone was counted only a few times. The same CDR3 also results from other DNA sequences found in this sample. J is TRBJ2-3 and V is TRBV7-9; no clear D gene. Germline CDR1 reads SEHNR; CDR2 reads FQNEAQ (reference sequence). The V gene lost 2 bases and the J gene lost 0 bases, with 6 bases spanning the gap. CDR3 size: 14 residues. CDR3 coding DNA: TGTGCCAGCAGCTTATCTCTGAGCACAGATACGCAGTATTTT. Translated: CASSLSLSTDTQYF.

This chain joins TRBV29-1 and TRBJ2-7; the D gene is possibly TRBD1 (5 bases). V lost 1 base and J lost 4, with 11 bases in between. This CDR3 comprises 13 residues. Germline V CDR1 and CDR2: SQVTM, ANQGSEA. CDR3 nucleotide sequence: TGCAGCGTTGAAGGGACCCCAGGGTACGAGCAGTACTTC. It codes for CSVEGTPGYEQYF.

The rearrangement joins TRBV12-5 to TRBJ1-1, with a weak D call TRBD1 (6 bases). Germline assignment: CDR1 LGHNT and CDR2 FRNRAP. Trimming left V 7 bases short and J 10 bases short, with 16 bases between. The CDR3 has 12 amino acids. This CDR3 is CASDPDSEGAFF. Here the CDR3 DNA reads TGTGCTAGTGACCCGGACAGCGAAGGAGCTTTCTTT. The full variable domain, in which reference TRBV12-5 and TRBJ1-1 provide the parts outside the CDR3, is DARVTQTPRHKVTEMGQEVTMRCQPILGHNTVFWYRQTMMQGLELLAYFRNRAPLDDSGMPKDRFSAEMPDATLATLKIQPSEPRDSAVYFCASDPDSEGAFFGQGTRLTVV.

The genes are TRBV4-1 and TRBJ1-5; 7 bases fit TRBD1. This CDR3 spans 14 amino acids. CDR1 and CDR2 from the germline V gene are MGHRA and YSYEKL. Trimming cost V 5 bases and J 5 bases; bases outside gene matches: 6. CDR3 sequence (DNA): TGCGCCAGCAGCGAGGACAGGTACTATCAGCCCCAGCATTTT. It is translated as CASSEDRYYQPQHF.

The V call is TRBV7-2, the J call TRBJ2-7; no firm D call. With 3 bases removed from V and 6 bases from J, the gap between germline ends came to 18 bases. CDR3 length: 15 residues. CDR1 and CDR2 from the germline V gene are SGHTA and FQGNSA. This chain's CDR3 is CASSFSHPIAVEQYF. CDR3 sequence (DNA): TGTGCCAGCAGCTTTTCCCACCCTATCGCCGTCGAGCAGTACTTC. The whole variable domain, remainder taken from reference TRBV7-2 and TRBJ2-7, is GAGVSQSPSNKVTEKGKDVELRCDPISGHTALYWYRQSLGQGLEFLIYFQGNSAPDKSGLPSDRFSAERTGGSVSTLTIQRTQQEDSAVYLCASSFSHPIAVEQYFGPGTRLTVT.

The J gene is TRBJ2-1, the V gene TRBV25-1; 9 bases align to TRBD1. CDR3 length: 13 residues. Germline loops: CDR1 MGHDK, CDR2 SYGVNS. The V segment lost 8 bases and the J segment 7 bases; nucleotides outside the gene matches: 6. CDR3: CASRMDRGNEQFF. CDR3 coding DNA: TGTGCCAGCCGGATGGACAGGGGAAATGAGCAGTTCTTC.

V is TRBV19 and J is TRBJ1-1; TRBD1 matches at 7 bases. The trim removed 4 bases at V and 4 bases at J, leaving 9 bases unmatched. The germline V gene encodes CDR1 LNHDA and CDR2 SQIVND (reference sequence). The CDR3 is made up of 15 amino acids. The CDR3 here is CASSTHWTGATEAFF. CDR3 coding DNA: TGTGCCAGTAGTACACATTGGACAGGAGCCACTGAAGCTTTCTTT.

The V call is TRBV6-1, the J call TRBJ2-1; TRBD2 agrees at 8 bases. The J segment lost 9 bases and the V segment lost 8 bases, leaving 15 bases of the junction unmatched. The CDR3 extends over 15 amino acids. Germline V gives CDR1 MNHNS, CDR2 SASEGT. As DNA, the CDR3 is TGTGCCAGCGGAATAGGACTAGCAATTTCGGGTGAGCAGTTCTTC. This gives the protein CASGIGLAISGEQFF.

V gene TRBV7-8 combines with J gene TRBJ2-1, with 8 bases lining up with TRBD2. There are 17 residues in the CDR3. The J segment lost 3 bases and the V segment lost 6 bases, leaving 13 bases of the junction unmatched. The germline V gene has CDR1 SGHVS and CDR2 FQNEAQ. CDR3: CASRREKAGVYYNEQFF. The CDR3 region has the DNA TGTGCCAGCAGAAGAGAAAAAGCGGGAGTGTACTACAATGAGCAGTTCTTC.

The CDR3 is CASSPGGRGGYYEQYF. The CDR3 DNA reads TGTGCCAGCAGTCCCGGGGGAAGGGGCGGATACTACGAGCAGTACTTC. J is TRBJ2-7 and V is TRBV28; D perhaps matches TRBD2 (6 bases). Germline CDR1 is MDHEN and CDR2 is SYDVKM. This CDR3 has 16 residues. V dropped 5 bases and J dropped 3 bases, with 20 bases sitting between them.

This clone has only one observation. The CDR3 here is CAIRGQGTTEAFF. CDR3 coding DNA: TGTGCCATCAGGGGACAGGGAACCACTGAAGCTTTCTTT. The chain is built from TRBV10-3 and TRBJ1-1; 9 positions agree with TRBD1. There are 13 residues in the CDR3. J was trimmed by 4 bases and V by 6 bases; bases with no gene match: 3. From germline, CDR1 is ENHRY and CDR2 SYGVKD.